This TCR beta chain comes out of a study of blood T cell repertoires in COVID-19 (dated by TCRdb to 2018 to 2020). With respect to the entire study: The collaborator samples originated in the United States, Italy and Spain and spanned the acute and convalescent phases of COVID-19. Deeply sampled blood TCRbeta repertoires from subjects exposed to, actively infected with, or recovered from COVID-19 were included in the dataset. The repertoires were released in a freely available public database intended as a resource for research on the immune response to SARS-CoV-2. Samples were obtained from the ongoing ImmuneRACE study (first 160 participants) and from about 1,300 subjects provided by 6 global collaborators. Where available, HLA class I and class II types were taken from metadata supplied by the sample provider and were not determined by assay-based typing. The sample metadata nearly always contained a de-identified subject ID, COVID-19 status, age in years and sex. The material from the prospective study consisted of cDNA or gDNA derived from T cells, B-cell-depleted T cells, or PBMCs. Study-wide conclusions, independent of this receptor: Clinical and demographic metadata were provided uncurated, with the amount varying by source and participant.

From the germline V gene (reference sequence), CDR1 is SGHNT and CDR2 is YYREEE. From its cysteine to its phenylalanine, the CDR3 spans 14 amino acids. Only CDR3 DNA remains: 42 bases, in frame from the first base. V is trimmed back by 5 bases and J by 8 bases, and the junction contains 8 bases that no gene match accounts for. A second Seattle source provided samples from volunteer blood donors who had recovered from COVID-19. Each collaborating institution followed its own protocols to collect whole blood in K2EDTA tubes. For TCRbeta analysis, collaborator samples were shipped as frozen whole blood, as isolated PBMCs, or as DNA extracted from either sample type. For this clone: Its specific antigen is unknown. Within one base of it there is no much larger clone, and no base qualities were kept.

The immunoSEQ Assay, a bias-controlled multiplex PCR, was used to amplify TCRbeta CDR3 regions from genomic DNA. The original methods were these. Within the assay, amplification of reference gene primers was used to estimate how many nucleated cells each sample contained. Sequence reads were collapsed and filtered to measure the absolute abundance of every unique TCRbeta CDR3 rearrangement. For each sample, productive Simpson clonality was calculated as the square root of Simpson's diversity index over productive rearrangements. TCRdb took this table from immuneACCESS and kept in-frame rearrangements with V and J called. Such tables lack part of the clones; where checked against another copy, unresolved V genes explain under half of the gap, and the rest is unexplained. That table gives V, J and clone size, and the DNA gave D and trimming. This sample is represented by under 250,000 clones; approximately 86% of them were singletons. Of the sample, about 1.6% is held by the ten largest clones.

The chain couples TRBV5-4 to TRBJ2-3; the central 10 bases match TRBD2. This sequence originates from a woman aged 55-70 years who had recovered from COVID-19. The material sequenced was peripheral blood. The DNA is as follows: TGTGCCAGCAGACCAGAAGCGGGGGGGCTTACGCAGTATTTT. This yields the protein CASRPEAGGLTQYF. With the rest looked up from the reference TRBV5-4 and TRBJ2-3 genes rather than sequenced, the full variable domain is ETGVTQSPTHLIKTRGQQVTLRCSSQSGHNTVSWYQQALGQGPQFIFQYYREEENGRGNFPPRFSGLQFPNYSSELNVNALELDDSALYLCASRPEAGGLTQYFGPGTRLTVL.